Listed here are 21 T cell receptor beta chains from one sample, sequenced in a study of cytomegalovirus exposure and HLA in healthy donors. With 60 Vbeta and 13 Jbeta primers, the PCR was carried out. Some clones are missing from TCRdb's copy, which holds only in-frame ones; the method was immunoSEQ multiplex PCR. Altogether fewer than 150,000 clones are present, approximately 80% being singletons, with the ten largest covering 2.5%. The sample taken for sequencing was PBMCs. The receptor set was obtained from a male donor in good health and CMV-seronegative.

The rearrangement joins TRBV7-2 to TRBJ2-4, with 11 bases aligning to TRBD2. V lost 5 bases, J lost 9 bases, and 6 bases stayed unmatched. Germline-derived CDR1 and CDR2 are SGHTA and FQGNSA. This CDR3 has 14 residues. The CDR3 sequence is CASSALAGVGIQYF. The CDR3 nucleotides are TGTGCCAGCAGCGCACTAGCGGGAGTAGGCATTCAGTACTTC.

This chain's CDR3 is CSAPGQATGELFF. In nucleotides, the CDR3 is TGCAGCGCTCCGGGACAGGCCACCGGGGAGCTGTTTTTT. The gene calls are TRBV29-1 and TRBJ2-2; 8 nucleotides match TRBD1. V gave up 7 bases and J gave up 4 bases; unmatched junction bases: 5. CDR3 size: 13 residues. Looked up from germline, CDR1 is SQVTM and CDR2 is ANQGSEA.

For this clone: At one boundary the junction diverges from the germline segment, which might be a read error. Here the CDR3 DNA reads TGTTCCAGCAGCTCAACGCTAGATCCCGGGGAGCTGTTTTTT. Protein: CSSSSTLDPGELFF. The chain joins TRBV7-9 to TRBJ2-2; D gene unclear. The CDR3 totals 14 residues. Germline V gives CDR1 SEHNR, CDR2 FQNEAQ (reference sequence).

The CDR3 nucleotides read TGTGCCAGCTGGAGACAGGGAACCCAAGAGACCCAGTACTTC. It yields the protein CASWRQGTQETQYF. The chain carries TRBV28 and TRBJ2-5, with 7 bases that match TRBD1. The CDR3 contains 14 residues. CDR1 is MDHEN and CDR2 is SYDVKM in the germline V gene. V gave up 8 bases and J gave up 1 base; unmatched junction bases: 7.

The chain recombines TRBV5-1 with TRBJ2-1, with TRBD2 as a possible D gene (5 bases). Germline values: CDR1 SGHRS, CDR2 YFSETQ. Trimming removed 3 bases from V and 0 bases from J, with 10 bases in between. The CDR3 runs 15 residues. The CDR3 bases are TGCGCCAGCAGCTCAAGCGGTAGCTCCTACAATGAGCAGTTCTTC. Translating it yields CASSSSGSSYNEQFF.

In this sample, this clone turned up once. The rearrangement uses TRBV28 and TRBJ2-7, with 9 bases aligning to TRBD2. This CDR3 spans 15 amino acids. CDR1 and CDR2 from the germline V gene are MDHEN and SYDVKM. Unmatched junction bases numbered 8, after V lost 3 bases and J lost 5 bases. The CDR3 DNA follows: TGTGCCAGCAGTTTCAGGAGCGGGAGGAGCCACGAGCAGTACTTC. Encoded protein: CASSFRSGRSHEQYF.

This clone has only a few counts. The chain uses TRBV5-8 and TRBJ2-1, with D possibly matching TRBD1 (5 bases). The CDR3 is made up of 15 amino acids. The germline CDR1 and CDR2 sequences are SGHTS and YDEGEE. Trimming pared 3 bases from V and 8 bases from J, leaving 18 bases between. The CDR3 nucleotides are TGTGCCAGCAGCTCACAGGAGCTTCAGTACGATGAGCAGTTCTTC. It codes for CASSSQELQYDEQFF.

The chain is built from TRBV7-3 and TRBJ2-2; TRBD2 is a possible D gene (7 bases). Germline loops: CDR1 SGHTA, CDR2 FQGTGA. The CDR3 runs 15 residues. V was trimmed by 4 bases and J by 3 bases, leaving 12 bases between them. CDR3 amino acids: CASSWVGGHTGELFF. The CDR3 region has the DNA TGTGCCAGCAGCTGGGTCGGGGGGCACACCGGGGAGCTGTTTTTT.

This chain uses TRBV27 with TRBJ2-7; 11 nucleotides match TRBD2. This CDR3 region has 13 residues. J lost 3 bases, V lost 6 bases, and 1 base had no gene match. Germline assignment: CDR1 MNHEY and CDR2 SMNVEV (reference sequence). CDR3 DNA sequence: TGTGCCAGCAGACTAGCGGGAGACTACGAGCAGTACTTC. Its translation is CASRLAGDYEQYF.

The CDR3 DNA is TGCGCCAGCAGTGAGGGACTAGCGGCTTACAATGAGCAGTTCTTC. It is translated as CASSEGLAAYNEQFF. The genes are TRBV10-1 and TRBJ2-1, with 10 bases lining up with TRBD2. The germline V gene has CDR1 WNHNN and CDR2 SYGVQD (reference sequence). V shed 2 bases, J shed 4 bases, and the junction held 2 bases outside the gene matches. There are 15 residues in the CDR3.

V and J are TRBV11-2 and TRBJ1-4; TRBD1 agrees at 12 bases. The J segment lost 7 bases and the V segment lost 5 bases, leaving 5 bases of the junction unmatched. The CDR3 contains 15 residues. Per germline, CDR1 SGHAT and CDR2 FQNNGV. Here the CDR3 DNA reads TGTGCCAGCAGCACCGGGACAGGGGGCGGTGAAAAACTGTTTTTT. As protein: CASSTGTGGGEKLFF.

The chain uses TRBV4-3 and TRBJ2-5; 11 bases match TRBD2. The CDR3 is 16 amino acids. V trimming: 4 bases; J trimming: 4 bases; junction bases outside the gene matches: 8. In germline, CDR1 is LGHNA, CDR2 YSLEER. CDR3 DNA: TGCGCCAGCAGCCGATTAGCGGGAGGGGAGGCAGAGACCCAGTACTTC. Translated, it gives CASSRLAGGEAETQYF.

The chain employs TRBV6-5 and TRBJ1-1; a possible D gene is TRBD1 (5 bases). The CDR3 runs 16 residues. V lost 2 bases, J lost 2 bases, and 15 bases lay in between. Germline lookup yields CDR1 MNHEY and CDR2 SVGAGI. The CDR3, as DNA: TGTGCCAGCAGTTACGGGGGGGTTGGAGGAAACACTGAAGCTTTCTTT. Translated: CASSYGGVGGNTEAFF.

This chain links TRBV28 with TRBJ2-7, with D maybe TRBD1 (5 bases). The CDR3 has 14 amino acids. Germline loops: CDR1 MDHEN, CDR2 SYDVKM. Trimming removed 7 bases from V and 2 bases from J, with 15 bases in between. The CDR3, as DNA: TGTGCCAGCAACGTGGGCAGGGTGCCCTACGAGCAGTACTTC. This sequence encodes CASNVGRVPYEQYF.

The rearrangement uses TRBV7-9 and TRBJ1-2; D is uncertain. Germline lookup yields CDR1 SEHNR and CDR2 FQNEAQ (reference sequence). Trimming removed 2 bases at V and 6 bases at J, with 7 bases between. The CDR3 loop spans 12 amino acids. The CDR3 is CASSLTGNGYTF. CDR3 DNA sequence: TGTGCCAGCAGCTTAACGGGAAATGGCTACACCTTC.

V usage is TRBV27 and J usage is TRBJ2-2; TRBD1 matches 10 bases. This CDR3 is built from 16 residues. Germline assignment: CDR1 MNHEY and CDR2 SMNVEV (reference sequence). V trimming: 6 bases; J trimming: 5 bases; junction bases outside the gene matches: 9. CDR3 in amino acids: CASSPVGTGDTGELFF. Written as DNA, the CDR3 is TGTGCCAGCAGCCCGGTCGGGACAGGGGATACCGGGGAGCTGTTTTTT.

This clone came up a few times. Other DNA sequences in this sample translate to the same CDR3. CDR3 DNA sequence: TGCGCCAGCAGCCAAGGGCTAGCGTCGAACACCGGGGAGCTGTTTTTT. Translated: CASSQGLASNTGELFF. The rearrangement joins TRBV4-3 to TRBJ2-2; maybe TRBD2 (6 bases). The CDR3 has 16 residues. The V end lost 1 base, the J end lost 0 bases, and 9 bases lay between the germline ends. The V gene's germline CDR1 is LGHNA and CDR2 YSLEER.

As DNA, the CDR3 is TGTGCTAGTGGTTTGGGGTGGGGCGGCGGGGCCTACGAGCAGTACTTC. This gives the protein CASGLGWGGGAYEQYF. The rearrangement joins TRBV12-5 to TRBJ2-7; a weak D match, TRBD2 (6 bases). In germline, CDR1 is LGHNT, CDR2 FRNRAP. CDR3 size: 16 residues. V was cut by 1 base and J by 2 bases, with 15 bases left in between.

The V call is TRBV6-1, the J call TRBJ2-6; maybe TRBD2 (5 bases). Trimming stripped 7 bases from V and 4 bases from J, with 14 bases between. This CDR3 comprises 15 residues. The V gene's germline CDR1 is MNHNS and CDR2 SASEGT. Written as DNA, the CDR3 is TGTGCCAGCACAGACGTCGGGATCGGGGCCAACGTCCTGACTTTC. Amino acids: CASTDVGIGANVLTF.

The chain couples TRBV4-3 to TRBJ2-7, with 11 bases identical to TRBD2. The CDR3 is 18 residues long. The V and J ends lost 1 base and 5 bases, in that order; junction bases with no gene match: 13. Looked up from germline, CDR1 is LGHNA and CDR2 is YSLEER. The DNA for the CDR3 is TGCGCCAGCAGCCAAGGTAGCGGGAGGGTTGAAGGGATTAACGAGCAGTACTTC. As protein: CASSQGSGRVEGINEQYF.

This rearrangement joins TRBV18 to TRBJ2-7; TRBD1 matches at 8 bases. Germline CDR1 reads KGHSH; CDR2 reads LQKENI. V lost 3 bases to trimming and J lost 3 bases; unmatched junction nucleotides: 4. The CDR3 loop spans 14 amino acids. The DNA of the CDR3 is TGTGCCAGCTCACCGGACAGGGCCCTCTACGAGCAGTACTTC. Translation gives CASSPDRALYEQYF.